This T cell receptor beta chain was profiled in a study of shared clonotypes between healthy human individuals. Findings and limits, study-wide: Having only a few donors restricted how much genetic and exposure-history diversity was captured.

Methods used by the authors: Filtering differed because ImmunoSEQ produced junction-only sequences that carried no quality scores. Data came from immunoSEQ multiplex PCR; TCRdb stores just in-frame clones and leaves some out. V, J and clone size derive from that table, while D and trimming were established from the DNA sequence. The sample consists of just over 2,000,000 clones, roughly 95% of them appearing once. Worth noting for this clone: Its target is not known. This same CDR3 is encoded by further DNA sequences in the sample.

Terminally differentiated effector memory CD45RA+ cells were excluded by CCR7 positive selection of CD45RO-negative cells. Germline lookup yields CDR1 MNHEY and CDR2 SVGAGI. This CDR3 has 16 amino acids. The V end was cut by 0 bases, the J end by 2 bases, with 12 bases between. The sequencing input was naive CD8+ T cells sorted from blood. The TCR sequence derives from a man aged 18 to 29 in good health. The J gene is TRBJ2-3, the V gene TRBV6-5, with a tentative D call TRBD2 (6 bases). DNA of the CDR3: TGTGCCAGCAGTTACTCCTCGGGAGAATACACAGATACGCAGTATTTT. It is translated as CASSYSSGEYTDTQYF.